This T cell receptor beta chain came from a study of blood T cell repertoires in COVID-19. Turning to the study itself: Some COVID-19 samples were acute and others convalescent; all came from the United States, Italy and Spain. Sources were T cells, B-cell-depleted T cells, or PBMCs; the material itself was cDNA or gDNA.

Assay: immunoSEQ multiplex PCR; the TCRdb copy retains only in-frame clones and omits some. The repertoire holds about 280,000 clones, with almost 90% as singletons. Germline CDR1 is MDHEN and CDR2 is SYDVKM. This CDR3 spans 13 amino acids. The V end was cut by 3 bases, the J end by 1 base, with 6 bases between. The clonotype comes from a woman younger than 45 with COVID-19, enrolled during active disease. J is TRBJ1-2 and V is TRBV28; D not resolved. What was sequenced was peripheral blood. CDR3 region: CASSFTVNYGYTF. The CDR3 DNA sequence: TGTGCCAGCAGTTTTACAGTTAACTATGGCTACACCTTC.